The 10 T cell receptor beta chains below all came from one sample that was sequenced in a study of long-term antiretroviral therapy in people with HIV. At the survey level, the v3.0 immunoSEQ assay was run. This table comes from immunoSEQ multiplex PCR, and its TCRdb copy is limited to in-frame clones, with some not included. This table has about 48,000 clones, under 90% appearing once. Sequences were derived from unsorted PBMCs, sampled 0.8 years after starting antiretroviral therapy. The receptors here all came from a woman aged 18-30 years with HIV.

The rearrangement joins TRBV7-9 to TRBJ2-2; D not certain. The CDR3 totals 14 residues. Deletions cut 6 bases from V and 7 bases from J, with 15 bases between. Germline CDR1 reads SEHNR; CDR2 reads FQNEAQ (reference sequence). CDR3 residues: CASSLSWAIGELFF. The CDR3 bases are TGTGCCAGCAGTCTTTCTTGGGCAATCGGGGAGCTGTTTTTT.

This clone was counted a few times. The chain links TRBV11-2 to TRBJ2-5; possibly TRBD2 for D (6 bases). This CDR3 has 13 amino acids. V lost 8 bases to trimming and J lost 4 bases, with 14 bases between them. CDR1 and CDR2 (germline): SGHAT, FQNNGV. The CDR3 sequence: CASVRERRETQYF. The CDR3 DNA sequence: TGTGCCAGCGTCCGGGAGCGGAGAGAGACCCAGTACTTC.

This chain joins TRBV7-8 and TRBJ2-2; D gene uncertain. Germline V gene sequence: CDR1 SGHVS, CDR2 FQNEAQ. This CDR3 is built from 16 residues. The V end was cut by 1 base, the J end by 3 bases, with 12 bases between. The CDR3 region is CASSLEGDAYTGELFF. The DNA for the CDR3 is TGTGCCAGCAGCTTAGAGGGTGACGCTTACACCGGGGAGCTGTTTTTT. Full variable domain (rest looked up from reference TRBV7-8 and TRBJ2-2): GAGVSQSPRYKVAKRGQDVALRCDPISGHVSLFWYQQALGQGPEFLTYFQNEAQLDKSGLPSDRFFAERPEGSVSTLKIQRTQQEDSAVYLCASSLEGDAYTGELFFGEGSRLTVL.

The J gene is TRBJ1-4, the V gene TRBV5-1; TRBD1 matches at 7 bases. CDR3 length equals 15 residues. The germline CDR1 and CDR2 sequences are SGHRS and YFSETQ. Germline trimming cut 4 bases from V and 3 bases from J; bases unmatched to any gene: 6. The CDR3 loop reads CASSPQGVANEKLFF. In DNA form, the CDR3 reads TGCGCCAGCAGCCCCCAGGGGGTTGCTAATGAAAAACTGTTTTTT.

This chain joins TRBV9 and TRBJ2-2; 7 bases line up with TRBD2. CDR1 SGDLS and CDR2 YYNGEE come from the germline V gene. The ends lost 6 bases at V and 7 bases at J; junction bases unmatched: 12. This CDR3 region has 15 residues. CDR3 nucleotide sequence: TGTGCCAGCACCCTCTCTCCCCGGGAGGACGGGGAGCTGTTTTTT. As protein: CASTLSPREDGELFF.

Worth noting for this clone: One junction end does not reproduce the germline sequence, and a read error may be involved. The chain recombines TRBV7-7 with TRBJ2-1; TRBD2 might be the D (6 bases). Per germline, CDR1 SSHAT and CDR2 FNYEAQ (reference sequence). The CDR3 contains 14 residues. The CDR3 bases are TGTGCTAGCAGCTTAGCGGCAGGATACAATGAGCAGTTCTTC. Translating it yields CASSLAAGYNEQFF.

The chain joins TRBV28 to TRBJ1-6; maybe TRBD1 (5 bases). The V end was cut by 2 bases, the J end by 10 bases, with 12 bases between. Germline loops: CDR1 MDHEN, CDR2 SYDVKM. The length of the CDR3 is 14 residues. CDR3 amino acids: CASSLGGTGSPLHF. CDR3 DNA: TGTGCCAGCAGTTTAGGGGGGACGGGATCACCCCTCCACTTT.

The CDR3 bases are TGTGCCAGCAGCCCGGGAGGGCGGACGGTAGAGACCCAGTACTTC. Encoded protein: CASSPGGRTVETQYF. This chain joins TRBV7-6 and TRBJ2-5; 8 nucleotides align to TRBD2. Unmatched junction bases numbered 9, after V lost 5 bases and J lost 4 bases. This CDR3 spans 15 amino acids. Germline V gene data show CDR1 as SGHVS and CDR2 as FNYEAQ.

The V gene is TRBV19, the J gene TRBJ2-7; D possibly corresponds to TRBD1 (7 bases). V was shortened by 6 bases and J by 1 base, with 13 bases between the two germline ends. This CDR3 region has 14 residues. From germline, CDR1 is LNHDA and CDR2 SQIVND (reference sequence). The CDR3: CASSRGTVSYEQYF. CDR3 nucleotides: TGTGCCAGTAGCCGGGGGACAGTTTCCTACGAGCAGTACTTC.

V is TRBV2 and J is TRBJ2-5, with a tentative D call TRBD2 (5 bases). V was cut by 1 base and J by 5 bases, with 8 bases left in between. Germline V CDR1 and CDR2: SNHLY, FYNNEI. This CDR3 has 13 amino acids. The chain's CDR3 is CASSEGGFETQYF. The CDR3 coding sequence is TGTGCCAGCAGTGAAGGAGGGTTCGAGACCCAGTACTTC.